What follows are 2 T cell receptor beta chains derived from one specimen sequenced in a study of memory CD4+ T cells and cytomegalovirus serostatus. The protocol was immunoSEQ multiplex PCR, while the TCRdb copy is restricted to in-frame clones and leaves out a portion. The table includes around 62,000 clones, about 75% detected once. Single viable CD3+CD4+CD8-CD45RO+ cells were sorted as the memory CD4+ T cells. The sample comprised memory CD4+ T cells from blood. These receptors all stem from an adult in good health and CMV-seropositive.

This clone was detected only once. The J gene is TRBJ2-3, the V gene TRBV11-2, with 8 bases fitting TRBD2. The J segment lost 5 bases and the V segment lost 5 bases, leaving 3 bases of the junction unmatched. The CDR3 has 13 residues. Germline CDR1 is SGHAT and CDR2 is FQNNGV. The CDR3 region is CASSHAGGDTQYF. For the CDR3, the DNA is TGTGCCAGCAGCCACGCGGGAGGAGATACGCAGTATTTT.

The chain combines TRBV19 with TRBJ2-2, with D possibly called TRBD1 or TRBD2 (6 bases each). This CDR3 is built from 14 residues. V lost 2 bases to trimming and J lost 7 bases, with 11 bases between them. CDR1 is LNHDA and CDR2 is SQIVND in the germline V gene (reference sequence). The CDR3, as DNA: TGTGCCAGTAGTATAAGGGGGGACGGCGGGGAGCTGTTTTTT. This sequence encodes CASSIRGDGGELFF.